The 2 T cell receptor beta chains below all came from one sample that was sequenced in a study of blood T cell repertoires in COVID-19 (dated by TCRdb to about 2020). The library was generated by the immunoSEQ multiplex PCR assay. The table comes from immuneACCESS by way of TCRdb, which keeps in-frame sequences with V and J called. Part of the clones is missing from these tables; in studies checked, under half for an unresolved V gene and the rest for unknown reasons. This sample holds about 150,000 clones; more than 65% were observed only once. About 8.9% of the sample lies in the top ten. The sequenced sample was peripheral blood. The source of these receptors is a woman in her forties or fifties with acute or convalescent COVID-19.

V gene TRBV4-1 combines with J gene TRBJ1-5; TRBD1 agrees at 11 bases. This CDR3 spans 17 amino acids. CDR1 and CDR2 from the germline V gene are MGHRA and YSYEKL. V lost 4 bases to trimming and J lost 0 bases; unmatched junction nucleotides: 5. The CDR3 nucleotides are TGCGCCAGCAGCCTGGGACAGGGGGATTATAGCAATCAGCCCCAGCATTTT. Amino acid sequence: CASSLGQGDYSNQPQHF.

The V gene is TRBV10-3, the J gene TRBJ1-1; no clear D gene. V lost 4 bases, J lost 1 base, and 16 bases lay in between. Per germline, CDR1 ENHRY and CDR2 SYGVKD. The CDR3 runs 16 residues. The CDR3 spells CAISVAGVYPNTEAFF. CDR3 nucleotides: TGTGCCATCAGTGTTGCGGGCGTATACCCGAACACTGAAGCTTTCTTT.